Here is one T cell receptor beta chain with its context. Its antigen remains unknown. Sequencing libraries for TCR beta were prepared with iRepertoire HTBI primers and Arm-PCR of CDR3 regions. Authors' data handling: Samples jointly harbored 60 or so TRBV and about 15 TRBJ segments. TCRdb re-analysed the multiplex PCR reads in MiXCR, keeping a single row per CDR3 protein. The V and J calls come from TCRdb's annotation, not from the publication. This table has hundreds of thousands of distinct CDR3 sequences, about 14% appearing once. These data come from a study of regulatory T cells in long-lasting Graves disease. General study points: Favored usage of TRBV28, TRBJ1-2 and TRBJ2-5 was recorded in persistent disease.

Time point of the sample: newly diagnosed GD, antithyroid drugs for less than 3 months. The authors made the TCR library using RNA they extracted from PBMCs. V was shortened by 6 bases and J by 0 bases, with 9 bases between the two germline ends. CDR3 length: 14 amino acids. Looked up from germline, CDR1 is SGHTA and CDR2 is FQGNSA. This clonotype originated in a female donor with Graves disease. This chain links TRBV7-2 with TRBJ1-3, with D perhaps TRBD1 (5 bases). This specimen was peripheral blood mononuclear cells (PBMCs), taken at new diagnosis, from a patient treated with antithyroid drugs. The CDR3 DNA sequence: TGTGCCAGCAGAACAGGTCCCTCTGGAAACACCATATATTTT. Amino acid sequence: CASRTGPSGNTIYF.